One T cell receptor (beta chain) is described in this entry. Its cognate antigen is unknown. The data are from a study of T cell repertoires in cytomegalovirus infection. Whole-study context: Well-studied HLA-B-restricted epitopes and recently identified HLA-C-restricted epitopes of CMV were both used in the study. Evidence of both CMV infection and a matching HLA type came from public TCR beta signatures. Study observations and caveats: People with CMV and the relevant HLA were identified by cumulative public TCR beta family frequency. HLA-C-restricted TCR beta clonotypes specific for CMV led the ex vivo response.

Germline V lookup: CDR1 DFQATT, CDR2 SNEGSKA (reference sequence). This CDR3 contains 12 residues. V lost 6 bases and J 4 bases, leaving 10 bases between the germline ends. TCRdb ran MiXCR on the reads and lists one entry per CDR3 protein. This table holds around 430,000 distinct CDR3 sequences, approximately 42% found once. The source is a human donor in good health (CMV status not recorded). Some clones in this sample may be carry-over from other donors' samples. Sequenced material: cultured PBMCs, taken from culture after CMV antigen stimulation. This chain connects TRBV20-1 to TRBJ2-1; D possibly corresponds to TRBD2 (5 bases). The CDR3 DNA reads TGCAGTGCGTGGGTAGCGTACAATGAGCAGTTCTTC. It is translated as CSAWVAYNEQFF.